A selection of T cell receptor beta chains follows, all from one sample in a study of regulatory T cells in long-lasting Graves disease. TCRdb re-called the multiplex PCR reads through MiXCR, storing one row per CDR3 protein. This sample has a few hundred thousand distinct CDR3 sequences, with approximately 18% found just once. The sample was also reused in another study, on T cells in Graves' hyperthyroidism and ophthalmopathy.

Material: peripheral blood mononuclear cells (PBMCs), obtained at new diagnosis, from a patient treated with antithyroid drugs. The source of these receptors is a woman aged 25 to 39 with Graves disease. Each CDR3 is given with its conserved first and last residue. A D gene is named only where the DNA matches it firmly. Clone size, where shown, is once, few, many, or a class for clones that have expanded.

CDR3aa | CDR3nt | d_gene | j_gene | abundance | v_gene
CAISESEGPGRQPQHF | TGTGCCATCAGTGAGTCGGAGGGTCCAGGTAGGCAGCCCCAGCATTTT | - | TRBJ1-5 | many | TRBV10-3
CASSIGNRADEAFF | TGTGCCAGTAGTATAGGGAACAGAGCTGATGAAGCTTTCTTT | - | TRBJ1-1 | many | TRBV19
CASWTSGMTEQFF | TGTGCCAGCTGGACTAGCGGGATGACTGAGCAGTTCTTC | TRBD2 | TRBJ2-1 | - | TRBV19
CASNPPGRVAERHF | TGTGCCAGCAATCCACCTGGCAGGGTGGCGGAGAGACACTTT | - | TRBJ1-6 | many | TRBV12-3/TRBV12-4
CASSHPPASSTDTQYF | TGCGCCAGCAGCCACCCACCGGCCTCGAGCACAGATACGCAGTATTTT | - | TRBJ2-3 | many | TRBV5-1
CASSQIGLLNEAFF | TGTGCCAGCAGCCAAATCGGACTCCTCAATGAAGCTTTCTTT | - | TRBJ1-1 | many | TRBV3-1
CASSQDASYGYTF | TGCGCCAGCAGCCAAGACGCGAGCTATGGCTACACCTTC | - | TRBJ1-2 | many | TRBV5-1
CASIGGGHTDTQYF | TGTGCCAGCATAGGAGGGGGGCACACAGATACGCAGTATTTT | - | TRBJ2-3 | many | TRBV6-1
CASSESYPGSTEAFF | TGCGCCAGCAGTGAGTCGTACCCCGGGTCCACTGAAGCTTTCTTT | - | TRBJ1-1 | many | TRBV10-1
CASTGGYSNQPQHF | TGTGCCAGCACAGGGGGCTATAGCAATCAGCCCCAGCATTTT | TRBD1 | TRBJ1-5 | many | TRBV12-3/TRBV12-4
CASSLDGRTNTGELFF | TGTGCCAGCAGCTTGGACGGACGGACGAACACCGGGGAGCTGTTTTTT | - | TRBJ2-2 | few | TRBV5-4
CASSVGGINYGYTF | TGTGCCAGCAGCGTAGGAGGGATTAACTATGGCTACACCTTC | - | TRBJ1-2 | many | TRBV9
CASSDRANYGYTF | TGTGCCAGCAGTGACCGAGCCAACTATGGCTACACCTTC | - | TRBJ1-2 | many | TRBV6-2/TRBV6-3
CASSDANEKLFF | TGTGCCAGCAGTGATGCCAATGAAAAACTGTTTTTT | - | TRBJ1-4 | many | TRBV2
CASSQAVRPGAFF | TGCGCCAGCAGCCAAGCGGTCCGGCCGGGAGCTTTCTTT | - | TRBJ1-1 | many | TRBV4-1
CASSELRDGNTEAFF | TGCGCCAGCAGTGAGTTGCGGGATGGGAACACTGAAGCTTTCTTT | - | TRBJ1-1 | - | TRBV10-2
CASSQGLRGEQYF | TGTGCCAGCAGCCAAGGACTCCGGGGCGAGCAGTACTTC | - | TRBJ2-7 | many | TRBV3-1
CASSRRRINNEKLFF | TGCGCCAGCAGCCGCAGACGTATCAATAATGAAAAACTGTTTTTT | - | TRBJ1-4 | many | TRBV5-1
CSAQRGQNNQPQHF | TGCAGTGCCCAGAGAGGACAGAATAATCAGCCCCAGCATTTT | - | TRBJ1-5 | many | TRBV20-1
CASSFSAGAYEQYF | TGTGCCAGCAGCTTCTCCGCGGGGGCCTACGAGCAGTACTTC | TRBD2 | TRBJ2-7 | many | TRBV5-5
CASSTRPGQGAHYEQYF | TGTGCCAGCAGCACGCGACCGGGACAGGGGGCCCACTACGAGCAGTACTTC | TRBD1 | TRBJ2-7 | - | TRBV4-2
CASSIHRASGFDEQYF | TGTGCCAGTAGTATCCACAGGGCCTCGGGTTTTGACGAGCAGTACTTC | - | TRBJ2-7 | many | TRBV19
CASSPNGQGSPLHF | TGTGCCAGCAGTCCTAACGGACAGGGTTCACCCCTCCACTTT | TRBD1 | TRBJ1-6 | many | TRBV6-1
CASIDRTSYEQYF | TGTGCCAGCATTGATCGGACCTCCTACGAGCAGTACTTC | - | TRBJ2-7 | many | TRBV28
CSARQGAENTEAFF | TGCAGTGCTAGGCAGGGGGCGGAGAACACTGAAGCTTTCTTT | TRBD1 | TRBJ1-1 | - | TRBV20-1
CASSLADREVGNTIYF | TGTGCCAGCAGCTTAGCAGACAGGGAGGTTGGAAACACCATATATTTT | TRBD1 | TRBJ1-3 | few | TRBV7-8
CASSSSRGAEAFF | TGTGCCAGCAGCTCATCCCGGGGGGCTGAAGCTTTCTTT | - | TRBJ1-1 | many | TRBV11-3
CASSAVAATGELFF | TGTGCCAGCAGTGCGGTAGCCGCCACCGGGGAGCTGTTTTTT | - | TRBJ2-2 | few | TRBV2
CASSPGGQTNEKLFF | TGTGCCAGCAGCCCGGGGGGACAGACTAATGAAAAACTGTTTTTT | TRBD1 | TRBJ1-4 | - | TRBV5-4
CASSLLGTNYGYTF | TGTGCCAGCAGTTTACTGGGTACTAACTATGGCTACACCTTC | - | TRBJ1-2 | - | TRBV27
CSVELTVQYF | TGCAGCGTCGAGTTGACAGTCCAGTACTTC | - | TRBJ2-5 | many | TRBV29-1
CSAFGAGGNNEQFF | TGCAGTGCCTTCGGAGCGGGGGGGAACAATGAGCAGTTCTTC | TRBD2 | TRBJ2-1 | many | TRBV20-1
CASSQGEWGSTDTQYF | TGTGCCAGCAGCCAAGGGGAGTGGGGGAGCACAGATACGCAGTATTTT | - | TRBJ2-3 | few | TRBV4-2
CASSYRAEGSYNSPLHF | TGCGCCAGCAGCTACCGGGCCGAGGGCTCCTATAATTCACCCCTCCACTTT | - | TRBJ1-6 | many | TRBV5-1
CSVGHHDYGYTF | TGCAGCGTAGGACACCACGACTATGGCTACACCTTC | - | TRBJ1-2 | many | TRBV29-1
CASSPSWDRELFF | TGTGCCAGTAGTCCTTCGTGGGACAGGGAGCTGTTTTTT | - | TRBJ2-2 | many | TRBV19
CASSLAEGWGIQYF | TGTGCCAGCAGTTTAGCGGAGGGTTGGGGCATTCAGTACTTC | - | TRBJ2-4 | many | TRBV12-3/TRBV12-4
CASSPGTGSYEQYF | TGTGCCAGCAGCCCCGGGACAGGTTCCTACGAGCAGTACTTC | TRBD1 | TRBJ2-7 | many | TRBV11-2
CASSQGLTTDTQYF | TGTGCCAGCAGCCAGGGACTAACCACAGATACGCAGTATTTT | TRBD2 | TRBJ2-3 | many | TRBV3-1
CASSPDRVTSTDTQYF | TGTGCCAGCAGCCCGGACAGGGTAACTTCCACAGATACGCAGTATTTT | TRBD1 | TRBJ2-3 | - | TRBV7-2
CASSGSPSSYEQYF | TGTGCCAGCAGCGGTAGCCCCAGCTCCTACGAGCAGTACTTC | - | TRBJ2-7 | many | TRBV5-6
CASSQSQLAGNTDAQYF | TGTGCCAGCAGCCAAAGCCAACTAGCGGGGAACACAGATGCGCAGTATTTT | TRBD2 | TRBJ2-3 | many | TRBV3-1
CASTFLEDGYTF | TGTGCCAGCACCTTCTTAGAGGATGGCTACACCTTC | - | TRBJ1-2 | many | TRBV12-3/TRBV12-4
CASGDSSSYEQYF | TGTGCCAGCGGGGACAGCAGCTCCTACGAGCAGTACTTC | TRBD1 | TRBJ2-7 | few | TRBV25-1